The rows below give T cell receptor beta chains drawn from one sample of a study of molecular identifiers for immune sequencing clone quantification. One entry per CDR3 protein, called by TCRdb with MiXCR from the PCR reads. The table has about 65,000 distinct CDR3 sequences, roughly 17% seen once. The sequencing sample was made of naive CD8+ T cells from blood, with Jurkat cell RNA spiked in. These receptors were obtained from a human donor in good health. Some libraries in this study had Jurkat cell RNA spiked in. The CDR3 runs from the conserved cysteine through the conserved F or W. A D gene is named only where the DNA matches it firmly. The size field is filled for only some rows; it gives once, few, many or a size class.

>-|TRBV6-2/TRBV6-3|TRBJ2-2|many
TGTGCCAGCAGTTACGGGGGCGGGGAGCTGTTTTTT
CASSYGGGELFF
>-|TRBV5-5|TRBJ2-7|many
TGTGCCAGCAGCTTGGTACTATCCTACGAGCAGTACTTC
CASSLVLSYEQYF
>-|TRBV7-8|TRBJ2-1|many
TGTGCCAGCAGCTCCCAAAGTTACAATGAGCAGTTCTTC
CASSSQSYNEQFF
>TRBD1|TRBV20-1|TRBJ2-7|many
TGCAGTGCTAGACCGAGACAGGGGGGAACCTACGAGCAGTACTTC
CSARPRQGGTYEQYF
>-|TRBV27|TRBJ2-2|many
TGTGCCGTCTCAGGGACGAACACCGGGGAGCTGTTTTTT
CAVSGTNTGELFF
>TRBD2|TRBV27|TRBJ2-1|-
TGTGCCAGCAGTCCGGGGACTAGCAATGAGCAGTTCTTC
CASSPGTSNEQFF
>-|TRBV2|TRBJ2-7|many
TGTGCCACGGATTCAGGGGTATACGAGCAGTACTTC
CATDSGVYEQYF
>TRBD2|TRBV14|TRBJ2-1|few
TGTGCCAGCAGCCACGTCATCCTAAGCGGGAGGTTGAACAATGAGCAGTTCTTC
CASSHVILSGRLNNEQFF
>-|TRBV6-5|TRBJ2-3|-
TGTGCCAGCAGTTACTCTACTAGTGGGACAGATACGCAGTATTTT
CASSYSTSGTDTQYF
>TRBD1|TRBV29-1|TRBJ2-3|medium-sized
TGCAGCTCCCAAAGGGCGGACAGGGTCGCAGATACGCAGTATTTT
CSSQRADRVADTQYF
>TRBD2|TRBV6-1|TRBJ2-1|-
TGTGCCAGCAGTGTTCCTTCCTTCCTAGCGGCCTCCTACAATGAGCAGTTCTTC
CASSVPSFLAASYNEQFF
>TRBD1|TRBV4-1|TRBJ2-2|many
TGCGCCAGCAGCCCCCGGACAGGGATGAACACCGGGGAGCTGTTTTTT
CASSPRTGMNTGELFF
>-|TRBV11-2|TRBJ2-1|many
TGTGCCAGCAGCAACTACAATGAGCAGTTCTTC
CASSNYNEQFF
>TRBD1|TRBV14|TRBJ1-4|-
TGTGCCAGCAGCCCGCGGACAGGGCTTGAAAAACTGTTTTTT
CASSPRTGLEKLFF
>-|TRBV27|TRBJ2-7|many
TGTGCCAGCAGTTTTGCGGCCCGTGTATCCTACGAGCAGTACTTC
CASSFAARVSYEQYF
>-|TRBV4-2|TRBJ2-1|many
TGTGCCAGCAGCGACGGACCCTACAATGAGCAGTTCTTC
CASSDGPYNEQFF
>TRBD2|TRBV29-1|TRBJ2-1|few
TGCAGCGTTGAATGGACTAGCGGGAATGAGCAGTTCTTC
CSVEWTSGNEQFF
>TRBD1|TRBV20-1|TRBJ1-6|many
TGCAGTGCTAGAGATCGGGGGGGACAGAGCTCCTATAATTCACCCCTCCACTTT
CSARDRGGQSSYNSPLHF
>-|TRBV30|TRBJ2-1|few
TGTGCCTGGAAACTAGGGTTCAATGAGCAGTTCTTC
CAWKLGFNEQFF
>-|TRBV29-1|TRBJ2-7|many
TGCAGCGTTGAAACCCCAGGGGTAGGAAACTCCTACGAGCAGTACTTC
CSVETPGVGNSYEQYF
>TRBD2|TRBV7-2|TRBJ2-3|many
TGTGCCAGCAGCTTAGGACTAGCGGGTCCAGATACGCAGTATTTT
CASSLGLAGPDTQYF
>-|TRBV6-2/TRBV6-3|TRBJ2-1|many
TGTGCCAGCAGCCTATCCCATTCCCTCTACAATGAGCAGTTCTTC
CASSLSHSLYNEQFF
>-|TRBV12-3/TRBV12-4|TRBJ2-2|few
TGTGCCAGCAGTGCGAACACCGGGGAGCTGTTTTTT
CASSANTGELFF
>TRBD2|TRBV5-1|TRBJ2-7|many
TGCGCCAGCAGCCCTAGGACTAGCACTTCCTACGAGCAGTACTTC
CASSPRTSTSYEQYF
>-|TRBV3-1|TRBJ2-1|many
TGTGCCAGCAGCGACTTTAATGAGCAGTTCTTC
CASSDFNEQFF
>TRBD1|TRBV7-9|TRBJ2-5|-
TGTGCCAGCAGCACAGGGGGCGTGGAGACCCAGTACTTC
CASSTGGVETQYF
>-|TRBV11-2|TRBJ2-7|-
TGTGCCAGCAGCTTGGGGGCCAGACCATCCTACGAGCAGTACTTC
CASSLGARPSYEQYF
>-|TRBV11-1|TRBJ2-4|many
TGTGCCAGCAGCCATTCTCCCGGGGTGGCCTTTGACATTCAGTACTTC
CASSHSPGVAFDIQYF
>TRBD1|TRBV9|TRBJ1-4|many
TGTGCCAGCAGCCCGCAGGGGGTTAATGAAAAACTGTTTTTT
CASSPQGVNEKLFF
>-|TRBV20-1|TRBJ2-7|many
TGCAGTGCTAGATTAAGGGGCTCCTACGAGCAGTACTTC
CSARLRGSYEQYF
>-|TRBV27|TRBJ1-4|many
TGTGCCAGCAGTGTAGGGGGGATTGCAACTAATGAAAAACTGTTTTTT
CASSVGGIATNEKLFF
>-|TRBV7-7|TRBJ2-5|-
TGTGCTAGCAGCTTGCGACAAGCCAGCCAAGAGACCCAGTACTTC
CASSLRQASQETQYF
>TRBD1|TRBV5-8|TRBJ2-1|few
TGTGCCGGCAGGGTGAGGGACAGGGGCAATGAGCAGTTCTTC
CAGRVRDRGNEQFF
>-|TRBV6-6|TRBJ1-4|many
TGTGCCAGCAGTTACGGACGGGGCCTTGCTAATGAAAAACTGTTTTTT
CASSYGRGLANEKLFF
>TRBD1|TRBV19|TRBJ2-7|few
TGTGCCTGTAGTATAGATCAGGGGGCCTACGAGCAGTACTTC
CACSIDQGAYEQYF
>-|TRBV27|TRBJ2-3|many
TGTGCCAGCAGTTCCGGGACCCAAGATACGCAGTATTTT
CASSSGTQDTQYF
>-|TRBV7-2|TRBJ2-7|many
TGTGCCAGCAGCTTGCCCTCGGGGACACTCGCCTACGAGCAGTACTTC
CASSLPSGTLAYEQYF
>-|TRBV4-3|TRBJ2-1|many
TGCGCCAGCAGCCAATGGTTTGGAGATTACAATGAGCAGTTCTTC
CASSQWFGDYNEQFF
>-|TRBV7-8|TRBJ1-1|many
TGTGCCAGCAGCTTAACCCCGCTGACCCCGAACACTGAAGCTTTCTTT
CASSLTPLTPNTEAFF
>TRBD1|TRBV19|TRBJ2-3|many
TGTGCCAGTAGTATCCTCACGGGGACAGGGAGAACAGATACGCAGTATTTT
CASSILTGTGRTDTQYF
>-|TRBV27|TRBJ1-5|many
TGTGCCAGCAGTTTATTTCCGGGCTTGGGTCAGCCCCAGCATTTT
CASSLFPGLGQPQHF
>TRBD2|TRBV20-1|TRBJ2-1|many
TGCAGTGCTAGTGGGCTAGCGGGTTTCTACAATGAGCAGTTCTTC
CSASGLAGFYNEQFF
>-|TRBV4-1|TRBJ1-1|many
TGCGCCAGCAGCCATGATCAGGTTCTGGGGACTGAAGCTTTCTTT
CASSHDQVLGTEAFF
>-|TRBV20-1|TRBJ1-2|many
TGCAGTGCTAGACCCCAAGGGAGGAATGTTCACGGCTACACCTTC
CSARPQGRNVHGYTF
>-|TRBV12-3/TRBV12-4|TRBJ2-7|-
TGTACCAGCAGTTTTCCTCAGGGGTGGAAATACGAGCAGTACTTC
CTSSFPQGWKYEQYF
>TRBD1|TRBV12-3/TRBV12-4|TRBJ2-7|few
TGTGCCAGCAGCGAAGGGACAGGAGCCTACGAGCAGTACTTC
CASSEGTGAYEQYF
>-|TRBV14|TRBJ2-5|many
TGTGCCAGCAGCCAAGGATCCACATGGACCCAGTACTTC
CASSQGSTWTQYF
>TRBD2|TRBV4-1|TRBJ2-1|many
TGCGCCAGCAGCCAAGATCCCTATGGGACTAGAAGGGCGAATGAGCAGTTCTTC
CASSQDPYGTRRANEQFF
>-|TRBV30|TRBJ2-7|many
TGTGCCTGGAGTACAGTCTCCGAGCAGTACTTC
CAWSTVSEQYF
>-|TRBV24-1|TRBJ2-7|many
TGTGCCACCAGTGATTTCGGCACAGGGATAAGCGAGCAGTACTTC
CATSDFGTGISEQYF
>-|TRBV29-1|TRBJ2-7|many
TGCAGCGTTGAAGATCAGAGATACGAGCAGTACTTC
CSVEDQRYEQYF
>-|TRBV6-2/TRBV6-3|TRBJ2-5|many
TGTGCCAGCAGTTACCCGACAGAGACCCAGTACTTC
CASSYPTETQYF
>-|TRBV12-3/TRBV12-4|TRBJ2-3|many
TGTGCCAGCAGTTCCGACTTAATCGATACGCAGTATTTT
CASSSDLIDTQYF
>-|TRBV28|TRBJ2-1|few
TGTGCCAGCAGTTGGAGGGGGGAAATCTACAATGAGCAGTTCTTC
CASSWRGEIYNEQFF
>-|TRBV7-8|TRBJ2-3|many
TGTGCCAGCAGCTTCCTTCTAGCGCGGTCAAGGGATACGCAGTATTTT
CASSFLLARSRDTQYF
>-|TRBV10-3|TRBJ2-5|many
TGTGCCATCAGTGAGCCATGGGGGGCAGAGACCCAGTACTTC
CAISEPWGAETQYF
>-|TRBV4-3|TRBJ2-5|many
TGCGCCAGCAGCCAAGTGTCTTCTGAGACCCAGTACTTC
CASSQVSSETQYF
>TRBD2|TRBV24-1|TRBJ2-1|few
TGTGCCACCAGTGACACGGGACTAGCGGGAGGGAGCTCCTACAATGAGCAGTTCTTC
CATSDTGLAGGSSYNEQFF
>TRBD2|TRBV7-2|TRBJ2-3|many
TGTGCCAGCAGCTTAATTCCGGGAGGCAGCACAGATACGCAGTATTTT
CASSLIPGGSTDTQYF